This T cell receptor (beta chain) emerged from a study of blood T cell repertoires in COVID-19. Study overall: PBMCs, B-cell-depleted T cells, or T cells provided the cDNA or gDNA that made up the material.

Deletions cut 3 bases from V and 0 bases from J, with 8 bases between. The germline CDR1 and CDR2 sequences are SGDLS and YYNGEE. This CDR3 contains 14 residues. Seattle enrolled patients during active infection and tracked them longitudinally. The method was immunoSEQ multiplex PCR; TCRdb's version includes in-frame clones alone and lacks a portion of them. The sample contains around 46,000 clones, 85% to 90% of which appear only once. Specimen: peripheral blood. This chain links TRBV9 with TRBJ2-3; D possibly corresponds to TRBD1 (5 bases). The clonotype was recovered from a woman aged 80 or over with COVID-19, enrolled during active disease. The CDR3 bases are TGTGCCAGCAGCGCCCGACAGAGCACAGATACGCAGTATTTT. It is translated as CASSARQSTDTQYF.